This TCR beta chain was identified during a study of cytomegalovirus exposure and HLA in healthy donors. Primers included in the PCR were 60 Vbeta and 13 Jbeta primers. Only in-frame clones appear in the TCRdb table, and some are missing; sequencing was by immunoSEQ multiplex PCR. Of tens of thousands of clones in the sample, approximately 80% were seen once. V was trimmed by 4 bases and J by 8 bases, leaving 12 bases between them. CDR3 length: 13 amino acids. CDR1 is SGDLS and CDR2 is YYNGEE in the germline V gene. The source of this sequence is a man between 25 and 39 years old in good health and CMV-seropositive. Specimen: PBMCs. This chain uses TRBV9 with TRBJ1-4, with D perhaps TRBD1 (6 bases). CDR3 in DNA: TGTGCCAGCAGCCCAGGGGTGGGGGAAAAACTGTTTTTT. It is translated as CASSPGVGEKLFF.